These 27 T cell receptor beta chains were sequenced from one sample in a study of shared clonotypes between healthy human individuals. The data were produced by immunoSEQ multiplex PCR, yet TCRdb's version contains in-frame clones alone and is incomplete. This sample has around 1.4 million clones; approximately 98.5% occur once, and the top ten carry about 0.4%. Sequenced material: naive CD4+ T cells sorted from blood. As to subset: CD45RA+ positively selected. The source of these receptors is a man aged 25-45 years in good health.

The chain carries TRBV7-6 and TRBJ2-7; 8 nucleotides align to TRBD2. This CDR3 has 16 amino acids. V was pared by 0 bases and J by 1 base, with 5 bases of the junction left unmatched. Germline-derived CDR1 and CDR2 are SGHVS and FNYEAQ. CDR3 sequence reads: CASSLAGGRFSYEQYF. DNA for the CDR3: TGTGCCAGCAGCTTAGCGGGCGGGAGGTTTTCCTACGAGCAGTACTTC.

The chain recombines TRBV5-1 with TRBJ1-1, with a possible D match to TRBD1 (5 bases). Trimming removed 5 bases at V and 1 base at J, with 18 bases between. This CDR3 is built from 16 residues. The V gene's germline CDR1 is SGHRS and CDR2 YFSETQ. The CDR3 reads CASSYTAGIGNTEAFF. In DNA, the CDR3 is TGCGCCAGCAGTTATACCGCAGGGATCGGGAACACTGAAGCTTTCTTT.

V usage is TRBV10-3 and J usage is TRBJ2-7; TRBD2 matches 10 bases. The CDR3 totals 15 residues. Unmatched junction bases numbered 6, after V lost 2 bases and J lost 5 bases. Germline V lookup: CDR1 ENHRY, CDR2 SYGVKD. CDR3 DNA sequence: TGTGCCATCAGTGAGAGCGGGAGGGGCTTGGACGAGCAGTACTTC. This encodes CAISESGRGLDEQYF.

The rearrangement joins TRBV7-6 to TRBJ1-4, with 11 positions matching TRBD1. Germline lookup yields CDR1 SGHVS and CDR2 FNYEAQ. V shed 1 base and J 5 bases; nucleotides not matched to a gene: 3. This CDR3 is built from 16 residues. DNA of the CDR3: TGTGCCAGCAGCTTAGGGACAGGGGGCTCCAATGAAAAACTGTTTTTT. Its translation is CASSLGTGGSNEKLFF.

The rearrangement links TRBV2 to TRBJ1-1; D gene unclear. Trimming stripped 2 bases from V and 2 bases from J, with 15 bases between. CDR3 length equals 16 residues. Germline CDR1 is SNHLY and CDR2 is FYNNEI. CDR3 coding DNA: TGTGCCAGCAGTGAACTCGTCCGTCGTACAAACACTGAAGCTTTCTTT. Residues: CASSELVRRTNTEAFF.

Regarding this clone: One end of the junction varies from germline; a read error may be responsible. The CDR3 DNA reads TGTGCCAGCAGCTCCGCCGGGCCCTACGAGCAGTACTTC. Translated, it gives CASSSAGPYEQYF. The chain couples TRBV5-3 to TRBJ2-7; D not certain. TRBV5-3 is classed as an ORF, of uncertain function. This CDR3 contains 13 residues.

This rearrangement joins TRBV4-3 to TRBJ1-5; D may be TRBD1 (6 bases). Germline CDR1 LGHNA, CDR2 YSLEER. The CDR3 sequence is 15 residues long. V was cut by 1 base and J by 5 bases, with 12 bases left in between. The CDR3 spells CASSQGGRADQPQHF. CDR3 in DNA: TGCGCCAGCAGCCAAGGGGGGCGGGCGGATCAGCCCCAGCATTTT.

As concerns this clone: This sample also contains other DNA sequences that code for the same CDR3. CDR3 nucleotide sequence: TGTGCCAGTAGTATTGGAGGGATCTACGAGCAGTACTTC. This sequence encodes CASSIGGIYEQYF. V usage is TRBV19 and J usage is TRBJ2-7; possible D gene TRBD2, 6 bases. CDR1 is LNHDA and CDR2 is SQIVND in the germline V gene (reference sequence). V lost 3 bases, J lost 3 bases, and 9 bases lay in between. There are 13 residues in the CDR3.

As to this clone: The junction and the germline gene differ at one end; a read error may be behind it. The chain links TRBV7-7 to TRBJ2-1, with 7 positions matching TRBD2. This CDR3 has 16 residues. Per the germline V gene, CDR1 is SSHAT and CDR2 is FNYEAQ (reference sequence). DNA of the CDR3: TGTGCTAGCAGCTTTGAGGGAGGGAGCTCCTACAATGAGCAGTTCTTC. Its translation: CASSFEGGSSYNEQFF.

V is TRBV10-2 and J is TRBJ2-7, with 8 bases matching TRBD1. The junction had 6 bases not matched to a gene; V was cut back by 6 bases and J by 5 bases. Looked up from germline, CDR1 is WSHSY and CDR2 is SAAADI. The CDR3 runs to 13 residues. The CDR3 is CASRDRERNEQYF. CDR3 sequence (DNA): TGCGCCAGCAGGGACAGGGAGAGGAACGAGCAGTACTTC.

J is TRBJ2-7 and V is TRBV30; 9 bases line up with TRBD1. Unmatched junction bases numbered 8, after V lost 0 bases and J lost 2 bases. In germline, CDR1 is GTSNPN, CDR2 SVGIG (reference sequence). The CDR3 contains 16 residues. Here the CDR3 reads CAWSVLVGTGTYEQYF. CDR3 bases: TGTGCCTGGAGTGTACTAGTCGGGACAGGGACCTACGAGCAGTACTTC. Using reference TRBV30 and TRBJ2-7 for the parts outside the CDR3, the full variable domain is SQTIHQWPATLVQPVGSPLSLECTVEGTSNPNLYWYRQAAGRGLQLLFYSVGIGQISSEVPQNLSASRPQDRQFILSSKKLLLSDSGFYLCAWSVLVGTGTYEQYFGPGTRLTVT.

In regard to this clone: Other nucleotide sequences from this sample produce the same CDR3. J is TRBJ2-3 and V is TRBV7-3; TRBD2 matches at 9 bases. Germline assignment: CDR1 SGHTA and CDR2 FQGTGA. The CDR3 is 16 residues long. V trimming: 4 bases; J trimming: 4 bases; junction bases outside the gene matches: 9. The CDR3 is CASSSGLAGRSDTQYF. The CDR3 DNA reads as TGTGCCAGCAGCTCGGGACTAGCCGGGCGGTCAGATACGCAGTATTTT.

The chain is built from TRBV5-1 and TRBJ1-1; D uncertain. The CDR3 runs to 13 residues. V lost 4 bases and J lost 1, with 8 bases in between. Germline values: CDR1 SGHRS, CDR2 YFSETQ. DNA for the CDR3: TGCGCCAGCAGCCCGAACGGGAACACTGAAGCTTTCTTT. As protein: CASSPNGNTEAFF.

The chain uses TRBV15 and TRBJ2-7, with 7 positions matching TRBD2. CDR1 and CDR2 from the germline V gene are LNHNV and YYDKDF (reference sequence). The CDR3 consists of 15 residues. Unmatched junction bases numbered 6, after V lost 3 bases and J lost 1 base. The DNA for the CDR3 is TGTGCCACCAGCAGGGCGGGACTACCATCCTACGAGCAGTACTTC. Translated, it gives CATSRAGLPSYEQYF.

The chain recombines TRBV7-3 with TRBJ2-2, with TRBD2 identical over 8 bases. J gave up 6 bases and V 7 bases, and 7 bases lay outside the gene matches. This CDR3 comprises 14 residues. The germline gives CDR1 SGHTA, CDR2 FQGTGA. The CDR3 nucleotides read TGTGCCAGCAAGCCAGCGGGAGCGTCCGGGGAGCTGTTTTTT. Translated, it gives CASKPAGASGELFF.

V and J are TRBV2 and TRBJ1-1; D possibly corresponds to TRBD1 (6 bases). V was shortened by 5 bases and J by 4 bases, with 11 bases between the two germline ends. Looked up from germline, CDR1 is SNHLY and CDR2 is FYNNEI. CDR3 length: 13 residues. This chain's CDR3 is CASSPQGSTEAFF. The CDR3 DNA sequence: TGTGCCAGCAGTCCACAGGGTTCCACTGAAGCTTTCTTT.

V usage is TRBV18 and J usage is TRBJ2-3, with 8 bases matching TRBD1. Trimming took 4 bases from V and 0 from J; bases not matched to a gene: 6. Per the germline V gene, CDR1 is KGHSH and CDR2 is LQKENI. The CDR3 loop spans 16 amino acids. Written as DNA, the CDR3 is TGTGCCAGCTCACTAGACAGGGGCCCCAGCACAGATACGCAGTATTTT. Encoded protein: CASSLDRGPSTDTQYF.

V and J are TRBV5-6 and TRBJ1-4; D not certain. V lost 2 bases and J lost 7, with 9 bases in between. This CDR3 spans 13 amino acids. Germline V lookup: CDR1 SGHDT, CDR2 YYEEEE. In DNA, the CDR3 is TGTGCCAGCAGCTTCAGTCTTGGTGAAAAACTGTTTTTT. Translated, it gives CASSFSLGEKLFF.

The genes are TRBV16 and TRBJ2-1; the D gene is possibly TRBD2 (6 bases). This CDR3 is 14 amino acids long. From germline, CDR1 is KGHSY and CDR2 FQNENV. The ends were cut back, 1 base at V and 8 bases at J, with 12 bases in the middle. CDR3 residues: CASSQYRGSDEQFF. DNA for the CDR3: TGTGCCAGCAGCCAATACCGGGGGTCGGATGAGCAGTTCTTC.

The J gene is TRBJ2-5, the V gene TRBV25-1, with 8 bases lining up with TRBD2. CDR1 is MGHDK and CDR2 is SYGVNS in the germline V gene. This CDR3 region has 14 residues. J lost 5 bases, V lost 7 bases, and 9 bases had no gene match. Here the CDR3 reads CASKGAGARETQYF. The CDR3 DNA reads as TGTGCCAGCAAAGGAGCGGGAGCGCGGGAGACCCAGTACTTC.

V usage is TRBV18 and J usage is TRBJ1-5; weak D call: TRBD1 (5 bases). With 3 bases removed from V and 0 bases from J, the gap between germline ends came to 18 bases. The CDR3 totals 18 residues. Germline CDR1 reads KGHSH; CDR2 reads LQKENI. The CDR3 bases are TGTGCCAGCTCACCTACATTAGGGACGGATTATAGCAATCAGCCCCAGCATTTT. Translated, it gives CASSPTLGTDYSNQPQHF.

The chain has TRBV5-4 and TRBJ2-7, with a tentative D call TRBD1 (5 bases). Trimming pared 7 bases from V and 0 bases from J, leaving 11 bases between. This CDR3 has 13 residues. Per germline, CDR1 SGHNT and CDR2 YYREEE (reference sequence). The CDR3 DNA follows: TGTGCCAGCCGACCTACAGGCTCCTACGAGCAGTACTTC. Protein: CASRPTGSYEQYF.

The CDR3 DNA reads TGTGCCAGTAGCCTTGACAGGGGGCCCGGCAATCAGCCCCAGCATTTT. Protein product: CASSLDRGPGNQPQHF. This rearrangement joins TRBV19 to TRBJ1-5, with 10 bases aligning to TRBD1. V shed 6 bases, J shed 2 bases, and the junction held 7 bases outside the gene matches. Germline assignment: CDR1 LNHDA and CDR2 SQIVND (reference sequence). This CDR3 region has 16 residues.

The rearrangement links TRBV6-5 to TRBJ1-4; D unclear. This CDR3 has 13 residues. Trimming took 0 bases from V and 12 from J, leaving 11 bases between them. The germline V gene encodes CDR1 MNHEY and CDR2 SVGAGI. The CDR3 sequence: CASSYSSWDQLFF. For the CDR3, the DNA is TGTGCCAGCAGTTACTCGAGTTGGGATCAACTGTTTTTT.

The CDR3 bases are TGCGCCAGCAGCCGCGTCGGATTTGGCGAGCAGTACTTC. It is translated as CASSRVGFGEQYF. The chain couples TRBV4-1 to TRBJ2-7; D remains unclear. V gave up 4 bases and J gave up 6 bases, with 13 bases separating them. There are 13 residues in the CDR3. Germline CDR1 is MGHRA and CDR2 is YSYEKL.

The V gene is TRBV6-5, the J gene TRBJ1-1; a weak D match, TRBD1 (5 bases). CDR1 MNHEY and CDR2 SVGAGI come from the germline V gene. This CDR3 spans 14 amino acids. Trimming shortened V by 6 bases and J by 6 bases, and 17 bases separated the two germline ends. This CDR3 is CASRFDSVSSEAFF. CDR3 in DNA: TGTGCCAGCAGGTTTGACAGTGTAAGTTCTGAAGCTTTCTTT.

V usage is TRBV18 and J usage is TRBJ1-2, with D possibly TRBD1 on 5 matching bases. V was trimmed by 3 bases and J by 1 base, leaving 9 bases between them. This CDR3 has 14 residues. Per germline, CDR1 KGHSH and CDR2 LQKENI. This chain's CDR3 is CASSPLTVNYGYTF. The CDR3 DNA follows: TGTGCCAGCTCACCTCTGACAGTTAACTATGGCTACACCTTC. Full variable domain (rest looked up from reference TRBV18 and TRBJ1-2): NAGVMQNPRHLVRRRGQEARLRCSPMKGHSHVYWYRQLPEEGLKFMVYLQKENIIDESGMPKERFSAEFPKEGPSILRIQQVVRGDSAAYFCASSPLTVNYGYTFGSGTRLTVV.